These 32 T cell receptor beta chains were sequenced from one sample in a study of blood T cell repertoires in COVID-19. Sequencing used immunoSEQ multiplex PCR; TCRdb keeps in-frame clones, though not all of them. Of about 67,000 clones in the sample, roughly 79% were seen once. Sequenced: peripheral blood. Receptors were obtained from a woman in her fifties or sixties with acute or convalescent COVID-19.

V is TRBV6-6 and J is TRBJ2-7, with D tentatively TRBD1 (6 bases). The CDR3 extends over 15 amino acids. The V gene's germline CDR1 is MNHNY and CDR2 SVGAGI (reference sequence). Trimming stripped 6 bases from V and 3 bases from J, with 18 bases between. The CDR3: CASSWTQGPGYEQYF. For the CDR3, the DNA is TGTGCCAGCAGCTGGACTCAGGGGCCGGGCTACGAGCAGTACTTC.

V and J are TRBV6-5 and TRBJ1-2; TRBD1 matches 7 bases. The CDR3 length is 13 residues. Germline V gives CDR1 MNHEY, CDR2 SVGAGI. Trimming cost V 5 bases and J 8 bases; bases outside gene matches: 8. CDR3 residues: CASSNQGGYGYTF. CDR3 nucleotides: TGTGCCAGCAGTAATCAGGGGGGCTACGGCTACACCTTC.

The J gene is TRBJ2-7, the V gene TRBV6-2 or TRBV6-3, with 10 bases matching TRBD2. Germline CDR1 and CDR2: MNHEY and SVGEGT. The CDR3 is 17 residues long. The V and J ends lost 0 bases and 5 bases, in that order; junction bases with no gene match: 10. CDR3 amino acids: CASSYSLAGARIDEQYF. CDR3 in DNA: TGTGCCAGCAGTTACTCCCTAGCGGGGGCCCGGATTGACGAGCAGTACTTC.

The rearrangement links TRBV5-1 to TRBJ2-7; 7 nucleotides align to TRBD1. This CDR3 has 13 amino acids. V shed 9 bases, J shed 3 bases, and the junction held 9 bases outside the gene matches. Germline V gene lookup returns CDR1 SGHRS and CDR2 YFSETQ. In DNA form, the CDR3 reads TGCGCCACCAGACCGGGACAGAGCTACGAGCAGTACTTC. This codes for CATRPGQSYEQYF.

V and J are TRBV19 and TRBJ1-5, with D possibly matching TRBD1 (5 bases). Trimming pared 4 bases from V and 4 bases from J, leaving 11 bases between. This CDR3 spans 14 amino acids. Per germline, CDR1 LNHDA and CDR2 SQIVND (reference sequence). The CDR3 bases are TGTGCCAGTAGTACCTCACAGGCGAATCAGCCCCAGCATTTT. Protein product: CASSTSQANQPQHF.

The chain has TRBV13 and TRBJ1-5; TRBD1 matches at 9 bases. This CDR3 has 15 amino acids. Germline V gives CDR1 PRHDT, CDR2 FYEKMQ (reference sequence). Losses at the gene ends were 0 bases for V and 4 bases for J; bases not matched to a gene: 1. This CDR3 is CASSLGGQGNQPQHF. The CDR3 nucleotides are TGTGCCAGCAGCTTAGGGGGACAGGGAAATCAGCCCCAGCATTTT.

This sequence joins TRBV27 and TRBJ2-7; 10 nucleotides agree with TRBD1. J lost 7 bases, V lost 4 bases, and 16 bases had no gene match. This CDR3 comprises 17 residues. Per germline, CDR1 MNHEY and CDR2 SMNVEV (reference sequence). CDR3 DNA: TGTGCCAGCAGTTCCCGGGACAGGGGTTATCCCGCGGGGGAGCAGTACTTC. Amino acid sequence: CASSSRDRGYPAGEQYF.

This clone was found many times. The genes are TRBV7-6 and TRBJ2-2, with D unresolved. V shed 5 bases and J shed 6 bases, with 10 bases lying between them. The CDR3 covers 13 residues. Germline V gene lookup returns CDR1 SGHVS and CDR2 FNYEAQ. The CDR3 sequence: CASSAAGAGELFF. Written as DNA, the CDR3 is TGTGCCAGCAGCGCCGCAGGCGCCGGGGAGCTGTTTTTT.

The gene calls are TRBV19 and TRBJ2-5, with a possible D match to TRBD1 (5 bases). CDR3 length equals 15 residues. Trimming removed 4 bases from V and 2 bases from J, with 14 bases in between. Germline CDR1 is LNHDA and CDR2 is SQIVND (reference sequence). As DNA, the CDR3 is TGTGCCAGTAGTACCCGAGGACAACCTCAAGAGACCCAGTACTTC. This sequence encodes CASSTRGQPQETQYF. Full variable domain (remainder filled in from reference TRBV19 and TRBJ2-5): DGGITQSPKYLFRKEGQNVTLSCEQNLNHDAMYWYRQDPGQGLRLIYYSQIVNDFQKGDIAEGYSVSREKKESFPLTVTSAQKNPTAFYLCASSTRGQPQETQYFGPGTRLLVL.

A single count supports this clone. The J gene is TRBJ1-1, the V gene TRBV7-9; no firm D call. This CDR3 contains 12 residues. Trimming left V 6 bases short and J 7 bases short, with 12 bases between. The V gene's germline CDR1 is SEHNR and CDR2 FQNEAQ (reference sequence). The CDR3 loop is CASRRGASEAFF. CDR3 nucleotides: TGTGCCAGCAGACGAGGTGCGAGTGAAGCTTTCTTT.

A single count supports this clone. The chain recombines TRBV19 with TRBJ2-2; 7 positions agree with TRBD1. The CDR3 totals 16 residues. The germline gives CDR1 LNHDA, CDR2 SQIVND (reference sequence). Unmatched junction bases numbered 7, after V lost 6 bases and J lost 0 bases. The CDR3 sequence is CASRYPTGANTGELFF. The CDR3 coding sequence is TGTGCCAGTAGATATCCCACAGGGGCGAACACCGGGGAGCTGTTTTTT.

A few counts support this clone. The V gene is TRBV4-3, the J gene TRBJ2-7; D is uncertain. Germline CDR1 LGHNA, CDR2 YSLEER. The CDR3 is 14 amino acids. With 0 bases removed from V and 4 bases from J, the gap between germline ends came to 10 bases. The CDR3 region is CASSQDDDMYEQYF. The CDR3 nucleotides are TGCGCCAGCAGCCAAGATGATGACATGTACGAGCAGTACTTC.

The chain uses TRBV11-1 and TRBJ2-1; D is possibly TRBD2 (5 bases). CDR1 is SGHAT and CDR2 is FQDESV in the germline V gene (reference sequence). Trimming cost V 2 bases and J 2 bases, with 10 bases left between them. The CDR3 is 15 amino acids. CDR3 residues: CASSLIGGPYNEQFF. The CDR3 region has the DNA TGTGCCAGCAGCTTAATTGGCGGGCCCTACAATGAGCAGTTCTTC.

CDR3 DNA sequence: TGCGCCAGCAGCTGGGGGACAGGGGCAAGCCACGAGCAGTACTTC. Protein product: CASSWGTGASHEQYF. The chain carries TRBV4-3 and TRBJ2-7, with 10 bases fitting TRBD1. CDR1 LGHNA and CDR2 YSLEER come from the germline V gene. The CDR3 contains 15 residues. J gave up 5 bases and V 5 bases, and 9 bases lay outside the gene matches.

The chain has TRBV7-9 and TRBJ2-7, with a tentative D call TRBD1 (6 bases). Per the germline V gene, CDR1 is SEHNR and CDR2 is FQNEAQ (reference sequence). V gave up 1 base and J gave up 3 bases, with 7 bases separating them. The CDR3 loop spans 13 amino acids. The CDR3 region has the DNA TGTGCCAGCAGCTTAGAGGGGGACTACGAGCAGTACTTC. Translation: CASSLEGDYEQYF.

The chain carries TRBV6-5 and TRBJ2-1; 8 nucleotides agree with TRBD1. CDR3 length: 15 residues. Germline V gene sequence: CDR1 MNHEY, CDR2 SVGAGI. Trimming at V came to 8 bases and at J to 4 bases, leaving 10 bases not matched to a gene. The CDR3 DNA reads as TGTGCCAGCTCCGGAGGGGGACAGGTTTACAATGAGCAGTTCTTC. It specifies CASSGGGQVYNEQFF.

This rearrangement joins TRBV14 to TRBJ2-5; maybe TRBD1 (5 bases). The V gene lost 1 base and the J gene lost 1 base, with 7 bases spanning the gap. The CDR3 consists of 14 residues. Germline V gene data show CDR1 as SGHDN and CDR2 as FVKESK. The CDR3 loop is CASSQVRGQETQYF. CDR3 coding DNA: TGTGCCAGCAGCCAAGTAAGGGGCCAAGAGACCCAGTACTTC.

The V call is TRBV7-3, the J call TRBJ1-2; D not certain. This CDR3 contains 13 residues. The V end lost 4 bases, the J end lost 5 bases, and 11 bases lay between the germline ends. Germline CDR1 reads SGHTA; CDR2 reads FQGTGA. CDR3 nucleotides: TGTGCCAGCAGCTCTAGCTACGGTTATGGCTACACCTTC. As protein: CASSSSYGYGYTF.

This clone came up once. The CDR3 reads CASSFGGRLSGELFF. DNA of the CDR3: TGTGCCAGCAGCTTCGGGGGACGCTTGAGCGGGGAGCTGTTTTTT. V gene TRBV27 combines with J gene TRBJ2-2, with a tentative D call TRBD2 (6 bases). The CDR3 extends over 15 amino acids. CDR1 and CDR2 from the germline V gene are MNHEY and SMNVEV (reference sequence). Trimming removed 6 bases from V and 7 bases from J, with 18 bases in between.

The chain carries TRBV19 and TRBJ2-1; perhaps TRBD2 as D (6 bases). The germline gives CDR1 LNHDA, CDR2 SQIVND (reference sequence). The CDR3 sequence is 15 residues long. V was clipped by 3 bases and J by 11 bases, with 20 bases between them. The CDR3 reads CASSIFGGPGRQQFF. Written as DNA, the CDR3 is TGTGCCAGTAGTATCTTCGGGGGACCAGGGCGACAGCAGTTCTTC.

The V gene is TRBV9, the J gene TRBJ2-7; TRBD1 agrees at 10 bases. Germline loops: CDR1 SGDLS, CDR2 YYNGEE. CDR3 length: 14 amino acids. Trimming removed 2 bases from V and 5 bases from J; junction bases left unmatched: 4. The CDR3 DNA reads TGTGCCAGCAGCGTGGGACAGGGGTACCACGAGCAGTACTTC. Residues: CASSVGQGYHEQYF.

This clone was recorded only once. The genes are TRBV3-1 (or the pseudogene TRBV3-2) and TRBJ2-1; TRBD2 is a possible D gene (7 bases). CDR3 length equals 16 residues. Germline-derived CDR1 and CDR2 are LGHDT and YNNKEL (reference sequence). V lost 3 bases and J lost 0, with 12 bases in between. The CDR3 coding sequence is TGTGCCAGCAGCCAGTCCCGGGGGGCCTCCTACAATGAGCAGTTCTTC. It translates to CASSQSRGASYNEQFF.

This clone was observed a few times. The chain uses TRBV5-1 and TRBJ2-7, with 8 bases lining up with TRBD2. Unmatched junction bases numbered 6, after V lost 0 bases and J lost 1 base. Germline V CDR1 and CDR2: SGHRS, YFSETQ. The length of the CDR3 is 16 residues. The CDR3 loop is CASSLGGSGTSYEQYF. Written as DNA, the CDR3 is TGCGCCAGCAGCTTGGGGGGTAGCGGGACTTCCTACGAGCAGTACTTC.

This clone was seen only once. The rearrangement uses TRBV7-9 and TRBJ1-4; 7 bases are a match to TRBD1. The V gene end was trimmed by 7 bases and the J gene end by 1 base; junction bases not matched to a gene: 3. Germline CDR1 is SEHNR and CDR2 is FQNEAQ (reference sequence). This CDR3 is 14 amino acids long. CDR3 nucleotide sequence: TGTGCCAGCATGCAGGGGGAAACTAATGAAAAACTGTTTTTT. Its translation: CASMQGETNEKLFF.

The chain is built from TRBV7-9 and TRBJ1-4, with D possibly matching TRBD1 (5 bases). Germline-derived CDR1 and CDR2 are SEHNR and FQNEAQ (reference sequence). With 3 bases removed from V and 4 bases from J, the gap between germline ends came to 18 bases. This CDR3 has 17 residues. The DNA of the CDR3 is TGTGCCAGCAGCTTTGGGGCCACGATGGGGCATAATGAAAAACTGTTTTTT. This sequence encodes CASSFGATMGHNEKLFF.

The chain joins TRBV29-1 to TRBJ2-7, with a tentative D call TRBD2 (5 bases). Trimming shortened V by 6 bases and J by 5 bases, and 20 bases separated the two germline ends. Germline V gene lookup returns CDR1 SQVTM and CDR2 ANQGSEA. The CDR3 is 14 amino acids. In DNA, the CDR3 is TGCAGCGTGCTACTAGGTGGCTATAGGAACGAGCAGTACTTC. It translates to CSVLLGGYRNEQYF.

The rearrangement links TRBV7-3 to TRBJ2-5; 10 bases fit TRBD2. Germline CDR1 reads SGHTA; CDR2 reads FQGTGA. Trimming took 5 bases from V and 5 from J; bases not matched to a gene: 14. This CDR3 is 17 amino acids long. In DNA form, the CDR3 reads TGTGCCAGCAGCGATAAGATTGGACTAGCGGAAGGGGAGACCCAGTACTTC. This encodes CASSDKIGLAEGETQYF.

The genes are TRBV15 and TRBJ1-5; 7 positions match TRBD1. The CDR3 is 15 residues long. CDR1 and CDR2 (germline): LNHNV, YYDKDF (reference sequence). Trimming removed 3 bases from V and 4 bases from J; junction bases left unmatched: 6. As DNA, the CDR3 is TGTGCCACCAGCAGTAGGGGGCTGAGGAATCAGCCCCAGCATTTT. It is translated as CATSSRGLRNQPQHF.

The rearrangement links TRBV7-2 to TRBJ1-2, with D maybe TRBD1 (5 bases). The CDR3 spans 14 residues. Germline CDR1 and CDR2: SGHTA and FQGNSA. Between the trimmed V and J ends, which lost 1 base and 7 bases, there was a span of 13 bases. The DNA for the CDR3 is TGTGCCAGCAGCTTAGACAGGAATTTAGGTGGCTACACCTTC. Its protein is CASSLDRNLGGYTF.

The chain employs TRBV2 and TRBJ2-5; 14 nucleotides align to TRBD2. V gave up 5 bases and J gave up 4 bases; unmatched junction bases: 9. The CDR3 is 17 amino acids. Germline CDR1 is SNHLY and CDR2 is FYNNEI. The CDR3 here is CASSTQRLAGGGETQYF. Written as DNA, the CDR3 is TGTGCCAGCAGTACCCAACGACTAGCGGGGGGGGGAGAGACCCAGTACTTC.

The chain carries TRBV5-1 and TRBJ1-3, with D hard to call. The CDR3 extends over 15 amino acids. CDR1 and CDR2 from the germline V gene are SGHRS and YFSETQ. V was pared by 1 base and J by 2 bases, with 10 bases between. The chain's CDR3 is CASSLTTGTGNTIYF. CDR3 in DNA: TGCGCCAGCAGCTTGACGACTGGAACTGGAAACACCATATATTTT.

J is TRBJ2-5 and V is TRBV11-2; 9 nucleotides match TRBD1. The V gene's germline CDR1 is SGHAT and CDR2 FQNNGV. The CDR3 extends over 17 amino acids. V lost 11 bases to trimming and J lost 5 bases; unmatched junction nucleotides: 21. The chain's CDR3 is CAPGGISGTGYAETQYF. In DNA, the CDR3 is TGTGCCCCCGGCGGAATTTCCGGGACAGGGTACGCCGAGACCCAGTACTTC.